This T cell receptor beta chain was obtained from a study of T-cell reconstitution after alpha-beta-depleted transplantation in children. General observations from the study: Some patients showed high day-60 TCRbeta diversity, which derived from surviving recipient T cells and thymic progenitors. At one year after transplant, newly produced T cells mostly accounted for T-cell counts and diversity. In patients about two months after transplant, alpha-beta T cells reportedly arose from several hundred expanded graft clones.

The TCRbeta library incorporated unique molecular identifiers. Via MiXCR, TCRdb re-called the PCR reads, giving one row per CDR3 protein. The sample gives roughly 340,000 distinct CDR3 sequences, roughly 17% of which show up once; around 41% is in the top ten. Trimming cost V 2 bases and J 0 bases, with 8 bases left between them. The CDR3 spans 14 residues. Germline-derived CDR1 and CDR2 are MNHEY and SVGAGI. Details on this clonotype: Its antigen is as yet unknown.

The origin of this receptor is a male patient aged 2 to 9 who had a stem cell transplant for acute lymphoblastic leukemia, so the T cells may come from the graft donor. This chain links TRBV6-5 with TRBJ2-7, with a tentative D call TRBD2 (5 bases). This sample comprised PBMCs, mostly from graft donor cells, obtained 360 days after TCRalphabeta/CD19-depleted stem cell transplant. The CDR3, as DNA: TGTGCCAGCAGTTACGAGCGGAACTCCTACGAGCAGTACTTC. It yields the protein CASSYERNSYEQYF.